These 4 T cell receptor beta chains were sequenced from one sample in a study of blood T cells in healthy people across ages. A sample-barcoded 5' primer and a J-beta primer mix were used in a second PCR of about 6 to 11 cycles. TCRdb ran MiXCR on the 5' RACE reads and lists one entry per CDR3 protein. The sample carries around 2 million distinct CDR3 sequences, around 42% recorded once. Sequencing was performed on blood. The receptors were sampled from a human donor in good health.

This clonotype was seen a handful of times. The DNA for the CDR3 is TGTGCCAGCACCCTCGGGACTAGCGGGGGCGTTGCAGATACGCAGTATTTT. Translating it yields CASTLGTSGGVADTQYF. The genes are TRBV7-2 and TRBJ2-3, with 14 bases matching TRBD2. The V and J ends lost 7 bases and 4 bases, in that order; junction bases with no gene match: 10. The CDR3 sequence is 17 residues long. The germline V gene has CDR1 SGHTA and CDR2 FQGNSA.

DNA for the CDR3: TGTGCCAGCAGTCTACGTACCTATGGGACAAAACCGGGCTCGAACTATGGCTACACCTTC. Translation gives CASSLRTYGTKPGSNYGYTF. The chain employs TRBV28 and TRBJ1-2; perhaps TRBD1 as D (6 bases). CDR1 MDHEN and CDR2 SYDVKM come from the germline V gene. Trimming left V 5 bases short and J 2 bases short, with 30 bases between. CDR3 size: 20 residues.

The gene calls are TRBV5-1 and TRBJ2-7; a possible D gene is TRBD1 (6 bases). The CDR3 is 17 residues long. Trimming took off 0 bases at V and 4 bases at J, with 20 bases between the two ends. Germline loops: CDR1 SGHRS, CDR2 YFSETQ. In DNA, the CDR3 is TGCGCCAGCAGCTTGGGGGTTGCAGGGGCGAGCCCTTACGAGCAGTACTTC. This sequence encodes CASSLGVAGASPYEQYF.

This clonotype was detected a few times. The chain couples TRBV12-3 or TRBV12-4 to TRBJ1-1; no definite D call. V was cut by 1 base and J by 1 base, with 10 bases left in between. The CDR3 totals 15 residues. The CDR3 coding sequence is TGTGCCAGCAGTTTAGTGGCAGGATGGAACACTGAAGCTTTCTTT. Residues: CASSLVAGWNTEAFF.